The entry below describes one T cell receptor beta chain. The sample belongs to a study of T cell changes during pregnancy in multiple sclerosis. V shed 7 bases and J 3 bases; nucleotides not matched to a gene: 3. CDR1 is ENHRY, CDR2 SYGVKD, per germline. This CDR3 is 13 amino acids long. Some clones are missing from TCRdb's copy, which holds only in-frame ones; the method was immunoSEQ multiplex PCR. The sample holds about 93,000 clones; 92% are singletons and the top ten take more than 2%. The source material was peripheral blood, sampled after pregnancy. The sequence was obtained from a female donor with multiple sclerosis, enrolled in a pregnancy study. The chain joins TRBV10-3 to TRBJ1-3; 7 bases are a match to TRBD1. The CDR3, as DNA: TGTGCCATCAACAGGGGCTTTGGAAACACCATATATTTT. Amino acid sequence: CAINRGFGNTIYF.